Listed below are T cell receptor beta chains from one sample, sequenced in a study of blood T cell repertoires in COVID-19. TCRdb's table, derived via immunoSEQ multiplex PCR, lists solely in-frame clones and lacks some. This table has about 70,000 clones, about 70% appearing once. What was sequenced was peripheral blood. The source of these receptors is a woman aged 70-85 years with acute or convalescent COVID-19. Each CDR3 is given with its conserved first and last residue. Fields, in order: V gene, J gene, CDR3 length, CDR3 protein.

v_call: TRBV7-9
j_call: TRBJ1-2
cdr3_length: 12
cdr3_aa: CASSFGQGDYTF

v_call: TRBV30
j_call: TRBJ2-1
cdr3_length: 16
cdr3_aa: CAWSVPGRELSNEQFF

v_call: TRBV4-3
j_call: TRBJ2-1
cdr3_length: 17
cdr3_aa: CASSQDPGLAGAGEQFF

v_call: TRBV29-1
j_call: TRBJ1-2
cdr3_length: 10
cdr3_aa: CSVDGNGYTF

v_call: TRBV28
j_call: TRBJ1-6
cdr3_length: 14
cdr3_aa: CASSPGQSNSPLHF

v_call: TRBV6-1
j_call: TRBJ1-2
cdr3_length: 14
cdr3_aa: CASSDWDRGNGYTF

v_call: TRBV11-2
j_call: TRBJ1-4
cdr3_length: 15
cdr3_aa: CASSPRGGKGEKLFF

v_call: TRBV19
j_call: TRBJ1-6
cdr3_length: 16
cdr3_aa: CASSIEGTRTNSPLHF

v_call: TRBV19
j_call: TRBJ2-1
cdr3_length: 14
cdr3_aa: CATIDRGRSNEQFF

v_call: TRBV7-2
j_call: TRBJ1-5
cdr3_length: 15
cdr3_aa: CASSLSSQGNQPQHF

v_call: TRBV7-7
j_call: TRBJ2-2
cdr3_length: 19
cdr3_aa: CASSGRGSGSNPNTGELFF

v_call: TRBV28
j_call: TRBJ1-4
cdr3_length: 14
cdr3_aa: CASSSQGGNEKLFF

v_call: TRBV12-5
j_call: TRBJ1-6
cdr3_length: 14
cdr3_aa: CASGSSAYNSPLHF

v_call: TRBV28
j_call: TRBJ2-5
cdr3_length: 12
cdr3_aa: CASSLSLGAQYF

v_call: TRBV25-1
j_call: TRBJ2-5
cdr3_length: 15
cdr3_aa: CASSDRDRGGETQYF

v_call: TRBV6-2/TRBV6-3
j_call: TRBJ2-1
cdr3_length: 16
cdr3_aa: CASSYGTSGLYNEQFF

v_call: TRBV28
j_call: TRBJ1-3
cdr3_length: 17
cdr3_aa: CASSLRRGLSSGNTIYF